The sequence of this T cell receptor (beta chain) was determined in a study of blood T cell repertoires in COVID-19. The overall study: Samples taken during acute and convalescent COVID-19 were collected in the United States, Italy and Spain. T cells, B-cell-depleted T cells, or PBMCs provided the cDNA or gDNA that served as material.

Original processing methods: From reference gene primer amplification, estimates of nucleated cell counts were derived. The data were produced by immunoSEQ multiplex PCR, yet TCRdb's version contains in-frame clones alone and is incomplete. The DNA was the basis for D and trimming; V, J and clone size are from that table. The sample has roughly 68,000 clones, 88% seen once. Per germline, CDR1 LGHNT and CDR2 FRNRAP. The ends were cut back, 0 bases at V and 2 bases at J, with 14 bases in the middle. The CDR3 contains 17 residues. Material for sequencing was peripheral blood. This rearrangement joins TRBV12-5 to TRBJ1-5, with unresolved D. This TCR was recovered from a woman aged 70 to 79 with acute or convalescent COVID-19. In DNA form, the CDR3 reads TGTGCTAGTGGTTTGGTACTGGAGCCCGAGGGCAATCAGCCCCAGCATTTT. It specifies CASGLVLEPEGNQPQHF. The full variable domain, its missing parts supplied by reference TRBV12-5 and TRBJ1-5, is DARVTQTPRHKVTEMGQEVTMRCQPILGHNTVFWYRQTMMQGLELLAYFRNRAPLDDSGMPKDRFSAEMPDATLATLKIQPSEPRDSAVYFCASGLVLEPEGNQPQHFGDGTRLSIL.